This TCR beta chain was retrieved from a study of blood T cells in healthy people across ages (dated by TCRdb to between 2014 and 2017). About the investigation overall: In model experiments, roughly one uniquely barcoded TCR beta cDNA molecule per two T cells was captured by template switching. To avoid experimental bias, donors of different ages were randomly spread across the sequencing lanes. The donors were split into four age groups: young (average about 15 years), middle-aged (39), aged (roughly 65) and long-lived (about 82). Using the same blood draw, the study looked at two additional independent replicas of 1 million unique cDNA reads for two donors, one aged 18 to 30 and the other aged 80 or older. Using deep sequencing normalized with unique cDNA molecular identifiers, the study measured how TCR beta repertoire diversity changes with age. Overall results and qualifications from the work: Since profiling was done on bulk unsorted PBMCs, naive and antigen-experienced compartments could not be conclusively compared. Total diversity estimates from one million sequenced T cells were considered lower bounds and underestimates. Observed TCR beta diversity per million T cells fell roughly linearly with age, and a significant reduction was already apparent by age roughly 40. Compared with the aged group, the long-lived group had more naive CD4+ T cells, fewer expanded clones and increased TCR diversity, a pattern suggesting age selection. The percentage of naive T cells measured by flow cytometry correlated strongly with observed TCR beta diversity. Because donor CMV infection status was unknown, age-related changes in expanded clonotypes were potentially confounded.

Worth noting for this clonotype: The antigen it binds to is not known. No clone much larger than this one lies a single base away; base qualities are absent.

Receptors were amplified or captured by 5' RACE. The run used an Illumina HiSeq 2500. A second PCR of roughly 6 to 11 cycles was run with a J-beta primer mix and a sample-barcoded 5' primer. Each TCR beta cDNA molecule received a unique molecular identifier from a template-switch 5' adaptor carrying 12 random nucleotides. Each sample yielded at least 2.5 million CDR3-containing paired-end reads. First-strand cDNA synthesis was performed from all RNA using the Mint cDNA synthesis kit, with priming by a TRBC-specific oligonucleotide. All cDNA was treated with uracil-DNA glycosylase and then went through a first 18-cycle PCR with the universal primers M1SS and BC2_uni_R. On the study's bioinformatics: Each sample was normalized by randomly selecting 1 million high-quality reads, each carrying a distinct molecular identifier. Reads sharing molecular identifiers were discarded rather than binned into consensus sequences. MiTCR, set to a Q25 quality threshold and the strictest error-elimination algorithm, was used for CDR3 identification, clonotype clustering and error correction. A nonparametric unseen species model with Euler transformation was used to estimate a lower bound on total TCR beta diversity. In TCRdb, the public reads were trimmed at Q25 with fastp and aligned with MiXCR, with productive beta chains retained. CDR3 protein duplicates are merged, each entry listing the most common genes and DNA. For this entry, the V and J calls and clone size follow TCRdb and not the study's own pipeline. The sample table lists 1,500,000 or so distinct CDR3 sequences, roughly 43% of them with a count of one. The ten largest clonotypes hold under 5% of the sample.

The roughly 39 donors, aged about 6 to 100 years, were systemically healthy Caucasian individuals from Russia. Ten milliliters of peripheral blood were drawn from each donor into EDTA-treated Vacutainer tubes. Ficoll-Paque density-gradient centrifugation was used to isolate PBMCs, with at least 7 million obtained per sample. Trizol reagent was used to extract total RNA from the PBMCs, yielding at least 6 micrograms per sample. For every donor, flow cytometry on a PBMC aliquot measured the percentage of naive CD45RAhigh/CD27high T cells. This sequence originates from a woman between 18 and 30 years old in good health. Sequenced: blood.

The CDR3 in this case is CASSRKPDKYGYTF. The nucleotides are TGTGCCAGCAGCCGCAAGCCCGACAAGTATGGCTACACCTTC. This chain is built from TRBV27 and TRBJ1-2; no D gene is confidently identified. CDR1 and CDR2 were assigned from the germline V gene (reference sequence) as MNHEY and SMNVEV. Trimming removed 6 bases from V and 5 bases from J, leaving 16 bases between the germline ends. Including the terminal cysteine and phenylalanine, the CDR3 comprises 14 residues. Just CDR3 DNA is preserved here, 42 bases in frame from base 1.